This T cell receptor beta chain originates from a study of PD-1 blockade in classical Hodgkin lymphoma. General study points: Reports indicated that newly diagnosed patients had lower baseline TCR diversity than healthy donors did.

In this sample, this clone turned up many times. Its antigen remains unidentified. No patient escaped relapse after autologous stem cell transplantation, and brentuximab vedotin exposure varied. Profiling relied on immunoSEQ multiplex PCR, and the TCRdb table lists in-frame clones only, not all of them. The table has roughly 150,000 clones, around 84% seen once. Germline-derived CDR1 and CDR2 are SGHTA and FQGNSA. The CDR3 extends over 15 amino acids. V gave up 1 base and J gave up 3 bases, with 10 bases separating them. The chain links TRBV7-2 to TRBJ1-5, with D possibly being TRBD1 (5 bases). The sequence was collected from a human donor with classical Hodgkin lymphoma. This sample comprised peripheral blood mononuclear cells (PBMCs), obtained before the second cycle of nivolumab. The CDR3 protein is CASSLGGRDNQPQHF. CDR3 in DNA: TGTGCCAGCAGCTTAGGGGGCCGGGACAATCAGCCCCAGCATTTT.